The T cell receptor beta chain under discussion was sequenced for a study of blood T cells in healthy people across ages (dated by TCRdb to about 2015). In the study overall: Template switching captured roughly one uniquely barcoded TCR beta cDNA molecule per two T cells in model experiments. The study measured age-related changes in TCR beta repertoire diversity using deep sequencing normalized with unique cDNA molecular identifiers. Donors were grouped into four age groups: young (average roughly 15 years), middle-aged (39), aged (approximately 58) and long-lived (about 90). To avoid experimental bias, donors of different ages were spread randomly across the sequencing lanes. The study analyzed two additional independent replicas of 1 million unique cDNA reads from the same blood draw for two donors, one aged 18 to 30 and one aged 80 or older.

What the study reported, not specific to this receptor: Compared with the aged group, more naive CD4+ T cells, fewer expanded clones and increased TCR diversity were shown by the long-lived group, suggesting age selection. Observed TCR beta diversity correlated strongly with the percentage of naive T cells measured by flow cytometry. Estimates of total diversity from one million sequenced T cells were regarded as lower bounds and underestimates. Since profiling was done on bulk unsorted PBMCs, naive and antigen-experienced compartments could not be conclusively compared. The CMV infection status of donors was not known, potentially confounding age-related changes in expanded clonotypes. As age increased, observed TCR beta diversity per million T cells dropped in a roughly linear way, and a significant reduction was already evident by age about 40.

The roughly 38 donors, aged 6 to 90 years, were systemically healthy Caucasian individuals from Russia. Around 10 milliliters of peripheral blood were drawn from each donor into EDTA-treated Vacutainer tubes. Ficoll-Paque density-gradient centrifugation was used to isolate PBMCs, with at least 6 million obtained per sample. Total RNA was extracted from PBMCs with Trizol reagent, with at least 5.5 micrograms obtained per sample. For every donor, an aliquot of PBMCs went through flow cytometry to measure the percentages of naive CD45RAhigh/CD27high T cells. For CDR1 and CDR2, the germline V gene lists ENHRY and SYGVKD. The CDR3 runs 12 residues from the cysteine to the phenylalanine. CDR3 DNA is the only sequence kept; it has 36 bases, read in frame from the first base. For this clonotype: The antigen it recognizes is unknown. This could be a read error, since a much larger clone is one nucleotide away.

Libraries came from 5' RACE. The instrument given in TCRdb is Illumina HiSeq 2500. A second PCR of about 7 to 12 cycles was run with a J-beta primer mix and a sample-barcoded 5' primer. Each TCR beta cDNA molecule received a unique molecular identifier from a template-switch 5' adaptor carrying 12 random nucleotides. Each sample yielded at least 2.5 million CDR3-containing paired-end reads. First-strand cDNA synthesis was performed from all RNA using the Mint cDNA synthesis kit, with priming by a TRBC-specific oligonucleotide. After uracil-DNA glycosylase treatment, a first 18-cycle PCR used universal primers M1SS and BC2_uni_R on all cDNA. In the source study's methods: Normalization of each sample was performed by random selection of 1 million high-quality reads, each carrying a distinct molecular identifier. Instead of being binned into consensus sequences, reads that shared molecular identifiers were thrown out. MiTCR, set to a Q25 quality threshold and the strictest error-elimination algorithm, was used for CDR3 identification, clonotype clustering and error correction. Lower-bound total TCR beta diversity was estimated with a nonparametric unseen species model using Euler transformation. The raw public reads went through TCRdb reprocessing: fastp at Q25, MiXCR clone calling, in-frame beta chains kept. For every CDR3 protein sequence, its rows merge into one entry that carries the most common genes and DNA. The V and J calls, along with clone size, are taken from TCRdb and not from the paper's own processing. For this sample there are 800,000 to 950,000 distinct CDR3 sequences; under 40% appear just once. 13% of the sample goes to the ten largest clones.

The specimen sequenced was blood. The chain links TRBV10-3 with TRBJ1-2; there is no confident call for the D gene. The TCR comes from a man younger than 35 in good health. Here the CDR3 is given as CAIRESGYGYTF. The nucleotide sequence reads TGTGCCATCAGGGAGTCTGGGTATGGCTACACCTTC.